A single sample gave rise to the 14 T cell receptor beta chains below, sequenced in a study of T cells in Graves' hyperthyroidism and ophthalmopathy. Amplified TCR beta CDR3 regions derived from RNA transcripts. Initially, a first-round RT-PCR of the TCR CDR3 employed the HTBI primer set. TCRdb re-called the multiplex PCR reads through MiXCR, storing one row per CDR3 protein. This table has some 340,000 distinct CDR3 sequences, about 13% appearing once. Sequences were obtained from blood. The receptors come from a woman between 35 and 50 years old with Graves' ophthalmopathy.

This clonotype was observed many times. The rearrangement uses TRBV19 and TRBJ1-1; no clear D. The V and J ends lost 7 bases and 4 bases respectively, with 16 bases between them. Germline V lookup: CDR1 LNHDA, CDR2 SQIVND (reference sequence). The CDR3 is made up of 14 amino acids. In nucleotides, the CDR3 is TGTGCCAGTAAAGTTCTGGCCGGCGGCACTGAAGCTTTCTTT. It codes for CASKVLAGGTEAFF.

The sample holds many counts of this clonotype. The V call is TRBV2, the J call TRBJ1-1; D gene ambiguous. Germline V CDR1 and CDR2: SNHLY, FYNNEI. Trimming shortened V by 6 bases and J by 0 bases, and 11 bases separated the two germline ends. The CDR3 has 14 residues. CDR3 bases: TGTGCCAGCAGCTTGAGGCACATGAACACTGAAGCTTTCTTT. Residues: CASSLRHMNTEAFF.

This clonotype was counted ten times or more. The chain couples TRBV4-2 to TRBJ2-5, with D possibly being TRBD2 (6 bases). Per germline, CDR1 LGHNA and CDR2 YNFKEQ. V lost 2 bases, J lost 5 bases, and 18 bases lay in between. The length of the CDR3 is 16 residues. The CDR3 is CASSQTGVTGVETQYF. In DNA form, the CDR3 reads TGTGCCAGCAGCCAAACGGGCGTAACGGGAGTCGAGACCCAGTACTTC.

This clonotype was found a few times. The rearrangement joins TRBV20-1 to TRBJ2-1; D ambiguous. Trimming removed 0 bases from V and 10 bases from J, with 13 bases in between. Germline V CDR1 and CDR2: DFQATT, SNEGSKA (reference sequence). There are 13 residues in the CDR3. The CDR3 region is CSARDEPVREQFF. In nucleotides, the CDR3 is TGCAGTGCTAGAGATGAGCCGGTGAGGGAGCAGTTCTTC.

This chain uses TRBV29-1 with TRBJ2-7; D might be TRBD2 (7 bases). V gave up 7 bases and J gave up 1 base, with 14 bases separating them. Germline CDR1 SQVTM, CDR2 ANQGSEA. CDR3 length equals 13 residues. CDR3 nucleotide sequence: TGCAGCGGAGGGGGAGGGAGTTCCTACGAGCAGTACTTC. Its protein product is CSGGGGSSYEQYF.

V is TRBV19 and J is TRBJ1-5; D ambiguous. The ends were cut back, 3 bases at V and 1 base at J, with 7 bases in the middle. The germline gives CDR1 LNHDA, CDR2 SQIVND (reference sequence). The length of the CDR3 is 14 residues. In DNA, the CDR3 is TGTGCCAGTAGTATTTTTGGGAGCAATCAGCCCCAGCATTTT. Translated, it gives CASSIFGSNQPQHF.

The chain joins TRBV19 to TRBJ1-2; unclear D gene. CDR3 length equals 12 residues. V lost 6 bases to trimming and J lost 6 bases, with 11 bases between them. From germline, CDR1 is LNHDA and CDR2 SQIVND (reference sequence). In nucleotides, the CDR3 is TGTGCCAGTAGCGCTGGGGTGGATGGCTACACCTTC. This translates into CASSAGVDGYTF.

The chain links TRBV14 to TRBJ1-6; D perhaps matches TRBD1 (6 bases). The length of the CDR3 is 15 residues. The V end was cut by 4 bases, the J end by 5 bases, with 12 bases between. Germline CDR1 is SGHDN and CDR2 is FVKESK. The CDR3 sequence: CASSPLRGDNSPLHF. The CDR3 DNA follows: TGTGCCAGCAGCCCCCTAAGGGGGGATAATTCACCCCTCCACTTT.

At least ten counts were recorded for this clonotype. V usage is TRBV5-1 and J usage is TRBJ1-1; D may be TRBD1 (5 bases). The CDR3 covers 14 residues. The V end lost 5 bases, the J end lost 0 bases, and 11 bases lay between the germline ends. Germline loops: CDR1 SGHRS, CDR2 YFSETQ. In DNA, the CDR3 is TGCGCCAGCAGGACAGCCTACATGAACACTGAAGCTTTCTTT. This codes for CASRTAYMNTEAFF.

The chain uses TRBV6-1 and TRBJ2-2; the match to TRBD2 covers 11 bases. This CDR3 comprises 17 residues. CDR1 and CDR2 from the germline V gene are MNHNS and SASEGT. The V and J ends lost 4 bases and 3 bases, in that order; junction bases with no gene match: 7. The CDR3 reads CASSAYSGGAYTGELFF. The CDR3 DNA reads as TGTGCCAGCAGTGCTTATAGCGGGGGGGCTTACACCGGGGAGCTGTTTTTT.

In its sample, this clonotype was seen many times. The V gene is TRBV7-2, the J gene TRBJ2-7; no clear D. Germline V gives CDR1 SGHTA, CDR2 FQGNSA. V was cut by 1 base and J by 0 bases, with 10 bases left in between. CDR3 length: 15 residues. The CDR3 protein is CASSLVGSSSYEQYF. The CDR3 region has the DNA TGTGCCAGCAGCTTAGTTGGCTCCAGCTCCTACGAGCAGTACTTC.

This clonotype came up a few times. The chain recombines TRBV5-1 with TRBJ2-5; TRBD2 matches 10 bases. The CDR3 length is 15 residues. V shed 6 bases, J shed 5 bases, and the junction held 10 bases outside the gene matches. Germline V CDR1 and CDR2: SGHRS, YFSETQ. The CDR3 region is CASNPIAGGLETQYF. The CDR3 bases are TGCGCCAGCAACCCAATAGCGGGGGGTCTGGAGACCCAGTACTTC.

The rearrangement uses TRBV5-1 and TRBJ1-3, with D tentatively TRBD1 (5 bases). The CDR3 loop spans 18 amino acids. Germline CDR1 and CDR2: SGHRS and YFSETQ. Trimming took 4 bases from V and 3 from J, leaving 23 bases between them. The CDR3, as DNA: TGCGCCAGCAGCCTATTTGGGACCGCAGGACTCGGTGGAAACACCATATATTTT. Translation: CASSLFGTAGLGGNTIYF.

This clonotype has only a few counts. The chain carries TRBV5-4 and TRBJ2-7; D not certain. CDR1 SGHNT and CDR2 YYREEE come from the germline V gene (reference sequence). CDR3 length: 13 residues. The CDR3 nucleotides are TGTTCCACCGGCCAGACGTACTCCTACGAGCAGTACTTC. It is translated as CSTGQTYSYEQYF. The full variable domain, completed using reference TRBV5-4 and TRBJ2-7, is ETGVTQSPTHLIKTRGQQVTLRCSSQSGHNTVSWYQQALGQGPQFIFQYYREEENGRGNFPPRFSGLQFPNYSSELNVNALELDDSALYLCSTGQTYSYEQYFGPGTRLTVT.